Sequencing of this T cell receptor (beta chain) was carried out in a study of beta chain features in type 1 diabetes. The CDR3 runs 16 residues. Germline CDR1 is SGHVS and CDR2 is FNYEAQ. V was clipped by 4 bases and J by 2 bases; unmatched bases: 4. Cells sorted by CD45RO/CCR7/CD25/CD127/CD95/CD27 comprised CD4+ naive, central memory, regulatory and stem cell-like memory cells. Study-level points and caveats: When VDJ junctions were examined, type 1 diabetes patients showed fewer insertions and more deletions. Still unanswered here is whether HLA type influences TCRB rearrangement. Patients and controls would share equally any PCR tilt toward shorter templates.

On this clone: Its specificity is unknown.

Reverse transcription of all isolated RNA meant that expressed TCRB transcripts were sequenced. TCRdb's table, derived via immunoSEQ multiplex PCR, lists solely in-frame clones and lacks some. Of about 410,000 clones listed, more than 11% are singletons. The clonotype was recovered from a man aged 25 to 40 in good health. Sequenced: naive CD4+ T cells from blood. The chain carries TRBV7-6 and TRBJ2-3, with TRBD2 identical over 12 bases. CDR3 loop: CASSSPSGGATDTQYF. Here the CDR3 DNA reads TGTGCCAGCAGCTCCCCTAGCGGGGGGGCCACAGATACGCAGTATTTT. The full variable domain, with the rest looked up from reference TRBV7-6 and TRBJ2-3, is GAGVSQSPRYKVTKRGQDVALRCDPISGHVSLYWYRQALGQGPEFLTYFNYEAQQDKSGLPNDRFSAERPEGSISTLTIQRTEQRDSAMYRCASSSPSGGATDTQYFGPGTRLTVL.